The rows below give T cell receptor beta chains drawn from one sample of a study of technical replicates of blood from a few donors. Repertoires were generated with immunoSEQ multiplex PCR, while TCRdb's copy carries only in-frame clones and drops some. Of about 84,000 clones listed, approximately 97% are singletons. Sample: T cells isolated from PBMCs. The receptor source for this set is a human donor in good health. Both conserved end residues are part of each CDR3. The D gene is left open where the match is weak. Size tells how often a clone was seen (once, few, many) or the class of an expanded clone, and some rows leave it out.

TRBV28	NA	NA	TRBJ2-7	TGTGCCAGCAGTTTGTCCGGAGGGTGGGAGCAGTACTTC	CASSLSGGWEQYF
TRBV30	NA	NA	TRBJ2-7	TGTGCCTTCAAACAGGGCTACGAGCAGTACTTC	CAFKQGYEQYF
TRBV9	TRBD1	NA	TRBJ2-2	TGTGCCAGCAGCGTGGGGACAGGGGCGAACACCGGGGAGCTGTTTTTT	CASSVGTGANTGELFF
TRBV28	NA	NA	TRBJ2-7	TGTGCCAGCAACCCTCGTCCGGGAGTGGGGACCTACGAGCAGTACTTC	CASNPRPGVGTYEQYF
TRBV28	TRBD2	NA	TRBJ2-1	TGTGCCAGCAGTCAGAATGAGCGGGAGTGGGTCAATGAGCAGTTCTTC	CASSQNEREWVNEQFF
TRBV5-1	TRBD2	NA	TRBJ2-5	TGCGCCAGCAGCTTAAGAAGCGGGGGCTACCAAGAGACCCAGTACTTC	CASSLRSGGYQETQYF
TRBV5-1	NA	NA	TRBJ1-3	TGCGCCAGCAGCTTGGGCGGGAACTCTGGAAACACCATATATTTT	CASSLGGNSGNTIYF
TRBV28	NA	NA	TRBJ1-5	TGTGCCAGCAGTTTTAATTTCGGGCAGCCCCAGCATTTT	CASSFNFGQPQHF
TRBV7-9	NA	NA	TRBJ1-1	TGTGCCAGCAGCTTCGACAGAACCCTCATGAACACTGAAGCTTTCTTT	CASSFDRTLMNTEAFF
TRBV9	NA	NA	TRBJ1-1	TGTGCCAGCAGCGGCGGATCCGGCACTGAAGCTTTCTTT	CASSGGSGTEAFF
TRBV15	TRBD1	NA	TRBJ1-2	TGTGCCACCAGCAGAGATCGGGGGGACAGGGCTCGCTATAGAGATGGCTACACCTTC	CATSRDRGDRARYRDGYTF
TRBV27	TRBD2	NA	TRBJ2-1	TGTGCCAGCAGTTCTGGGACTAGCGGGGGACATGAGCAGTTCTTC	CASSSGTSGGHEQFF
TRBV28	TRBD1	NA	TRBJ2-5	TGTGCCAGCAGGTACCAGACAGGGGCAAGAGAGACCCAGTACTTC	CASRYQTGARETQYF
TRBV30	NA	NA	TRBJ1-5	TGTGCCTGGACTAAAGGGGCCTTGGGTCCTAATCAGCCCCAGCATTTT	CAWTKGALGPNQPQHF
TRBV28	NA	NA	TRBJ2-5	TGTGCCAGCAGTTTAGGGTCGGGGGTACAAGAGACCCAGTACTTC	CASSLGSGVQETQYF
TRBV10-3	NA	once	TRBJ2-6	TGTGCCACCGCTGGAGCGCCGAGCTCTGGGGCCAACGTCCTGACTTTC	CATAGAPSSGANVLTF
TRBV6-1	TRBD1	NA	TRBJ2-1	TGTGCCAGCAGTGAATCGGGACAGGGGGCTGAGAATGAGCAGTTCTTC	CASSESGQGAENEQFF
TRBV6-1	TRBD1	NA	TRBJ1-1	TGTGCCAGCAGTGGGCGGGGACAGTCTGGCACTGAAGCTTTCTTT	CASSGRGQSGTEAFF